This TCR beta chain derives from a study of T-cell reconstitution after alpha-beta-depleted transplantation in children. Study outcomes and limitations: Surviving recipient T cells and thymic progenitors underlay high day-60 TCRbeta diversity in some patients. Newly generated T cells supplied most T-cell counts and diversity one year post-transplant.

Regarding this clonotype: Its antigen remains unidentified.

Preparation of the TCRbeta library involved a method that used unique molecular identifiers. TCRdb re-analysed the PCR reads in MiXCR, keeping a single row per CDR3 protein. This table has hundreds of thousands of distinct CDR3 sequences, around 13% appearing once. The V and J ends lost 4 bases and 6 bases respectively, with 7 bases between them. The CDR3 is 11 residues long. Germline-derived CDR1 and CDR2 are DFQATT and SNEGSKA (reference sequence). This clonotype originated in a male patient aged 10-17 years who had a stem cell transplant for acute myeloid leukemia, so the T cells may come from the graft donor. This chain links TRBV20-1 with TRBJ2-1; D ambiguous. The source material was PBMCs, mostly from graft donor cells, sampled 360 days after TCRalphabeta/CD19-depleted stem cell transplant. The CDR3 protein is CSATLGNEQFF. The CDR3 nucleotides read TGCAGTGCTACCTTGGGCAATGAGCAGTTCTTC.